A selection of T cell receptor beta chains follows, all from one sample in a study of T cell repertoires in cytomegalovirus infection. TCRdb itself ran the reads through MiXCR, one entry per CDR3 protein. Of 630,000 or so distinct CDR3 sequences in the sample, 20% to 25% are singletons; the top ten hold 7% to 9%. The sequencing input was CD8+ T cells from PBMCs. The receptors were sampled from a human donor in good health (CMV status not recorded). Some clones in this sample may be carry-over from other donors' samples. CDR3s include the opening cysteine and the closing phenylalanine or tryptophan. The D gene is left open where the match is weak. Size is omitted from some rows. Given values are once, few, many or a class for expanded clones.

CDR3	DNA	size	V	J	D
CASGPSSTGLEGGYTF	TGTGCTAGTGGGCCGTCCTCGACAGGGCTCGAAGGTGGCTACACCTTC	NA	TRBV12-5	TRBJ1-2	TRBD1
CSAPQDRGPNGHYGYTF	TGCAGCGCTCCCCAAGACAGGGGGCCCAACGGTCACTATGGCTACACCTTC	few	TRBV29-1	TRBJ1-2	TRBD1
CASSPVLGAEAFF	TGTGCCAGCAGCCCCGTCTTAGGGGCTGAAGCTTTCTTT	NA	TRBV7-9	TRBJ1-1	NA
CASSESSGANVLTF	TGTGCCAGCAGTGAAAGCTCTGGGGCCAACGTCCTGACTTTC	many	TRBV6-2/TRBV6-3	TRBJ2-6	NA
CASSHDGDLPKNIQYF	TGTGCCAGCAGCCACGACGGCGATCTACCCAAAAACATTCAGTACTTC	NA	TRBV27	TRBJ2-4	NA
CASSLEVGVAGAGYTF	TGTGCCAGCAGCTTAGAAGTGGGTGTAGCGGGGGCGGGCTACACCTTC	NA	TRBV7-2	TRBJ1-2	NA
CASSYSWGVQGQGGEQYF	TGTGCCAGCAGTTACTCCTGGGGTGTCCAGGGTCAGGGAGGCGAGCAGTACTTC	NA	TRBV6-5	TRBJ2-7	NA
CSARETGDLEAFF	TGCAGTGCTAGGGAGACAGGGGATCTTGAAGCTTTCTTT	few	TRBV20-1	TRBJ1-1	TRBD1
CASSPLQGYYTDTQYF	TGTGCCAGCAGTCCCCTACAGGGATACTACACAGATACGCAGTATTTT	NA	TRBV27	TRBJ2-3	NA
CASSLTTTLGYGYTF	TGTGCCAGCAGTTTAACAACCACCCTGGGCTATGGCTACACCTTC	many	TRBV27	TRBJ1-2	NA
CASSFLSRANVLTF	TGTGCCAGCAGTTTTTTATCTAGGGCCAACGTCCTGACTTTC	many	TRBV6-1	TRBJ2-6	NA
CASSRRGLNGTDTQYF	TGTGCCAGCAGCCGAAGGGGGCTAAACGGCACAGATACGCAGTATTTT	NA	TRBV5-4	TRBJ2-3	TRBD1
CASSQDPPSRAEQFF	TGTGCCAGCAGCCAAGATCCGCCTAGCAGGGCTGAGCAGTTCTTC	NA	TRBV3-1	TRBJ2-1	NA
CASNYRTPGGKIGTDTQYF	TGTGCCAGCAATTACAGGACCCCCGGGGGCAAAATAGGCACAGATACGCAGTATTTT	few	TRBV6-2/TRBV6-3	TRBJ2-3	NA
CASSLAVSGWTEAFF	TGTGCCAGCAGCTTAGCAGTGTCAGGATGGACTGAAGCTTTCTTT	few	TRBV7-9	TRBJ1-1	NA
CASSSPGLDAETQYF	TGTGCCAGCAGCTCTCCGGGACTAGATGCCGAGACCCAGTACTTC	NA	TRBV7-9	TRBJ2-5	TRBD2
CASSSRAGRTSSNYGYTF	TGTGCCAGCAGCTCAAGGGCCGGACGGACGAGCTCTAACTATGGCTACACCTTC	many	TRBV7-8	TRBJ1-2	NA
CSGSSWENGNTIYF	TGCAGCGGGTCCAGTTGGGAGAATGGAAACACCATATATTTT	few	TRBV29-1	TRBJ1-3	NA
CASSRTGFPYNEQFF	TGTGCCAGCAGCCGGACAGGGTTCCCCTACAATGAGCAGTTCTTC	few	TRBV28	TRBJ2-1	TRBD1
CASSRPTGTSGVSSYNEQFF	TGTGCCAGCTCTAGGCCTACCGGGACTAGCGGGGTTAGCTCCTACAATGAGCAGTTCTTC	many	TRBV7-8	TRBJ2-1	TRBD2
CASSLAAGANEQFF	TGTGCCAGCAGCTTAGCAGCGGGGGCCAATGAGCAGTTCTTC	many	TRBV7-2	TRBJ2-1	TRBD2